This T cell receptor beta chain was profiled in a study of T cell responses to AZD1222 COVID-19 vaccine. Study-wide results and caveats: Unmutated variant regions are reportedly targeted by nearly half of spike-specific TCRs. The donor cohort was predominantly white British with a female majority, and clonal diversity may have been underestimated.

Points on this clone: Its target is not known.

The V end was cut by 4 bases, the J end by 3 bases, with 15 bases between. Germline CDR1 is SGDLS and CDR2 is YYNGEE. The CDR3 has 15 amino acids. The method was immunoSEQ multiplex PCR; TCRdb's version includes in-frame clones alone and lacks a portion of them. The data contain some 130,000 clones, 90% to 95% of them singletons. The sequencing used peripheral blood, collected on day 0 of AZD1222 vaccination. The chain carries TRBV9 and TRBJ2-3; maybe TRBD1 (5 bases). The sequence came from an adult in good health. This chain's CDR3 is CASSTDGAGTDTQYF. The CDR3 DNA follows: TGTGCCAGCAGCACTGATGGGGCCGGGACAGATACGCAGTATTTT.